Below are 2 T cell receptor beta chains sequenced from a single sample in a study of blood T cell repertoires in COVID-19. Profiled with immunoSEQ multiplex PCR; TCRdb holds only in-frame clones, not every one. The sample comprises some 11,000 clones, roughly 85% of which are singletons, and about an eighth rests with the top ten. Material for sequencing was peripheral blood. The source is a human donor in a cohort sampled during active COVID-19.

The V gene is TRBV9, the J gene TRBJ2-3; TRBD2 agrees at 14 bases. V lost 4 bases, J lost 7 bases, and 8 bases stayed unmatched. The CDR3 spans 16 residues. Germline CDR1 is SGDLS and CDR2 is YYNGEE. As DNA, the CDR3 is TGTGCCAGCAGCATAGGGACTAGCGGGAGATCTCATACGCAGTATTTT. This gives the protein CASSIGTSGRSHTQYF. Complete variable domain (other parts from reference TRBV9 and TRBJ2-3): DSGVTQTPKHLITATGQRVTLRCSPRSGDLSVYWYQQSLDQGLQFLIQYYNGEERAKGNILERFSAQQFPDLHSELNLSSLELGDSALYFCASSIGTSGRSHTQYFGPGTRLTVL.

This chain links TRBV25-1 with TRBJ1-3; D is undetermined. Germline-derived CDR1 and CDR2 are MGHDK and SYGVNS. V gave up 0 bases and J gave up 3 bases, with 9 bases separating them. This CDR3 has 15 amino acids. The CDR3 here is CASSEYGSLGNTIYF. The CDR3 DNA is TGTGCCAGCAGTGAATATGGGAGTCTTGGAAACACCATATATTTT.